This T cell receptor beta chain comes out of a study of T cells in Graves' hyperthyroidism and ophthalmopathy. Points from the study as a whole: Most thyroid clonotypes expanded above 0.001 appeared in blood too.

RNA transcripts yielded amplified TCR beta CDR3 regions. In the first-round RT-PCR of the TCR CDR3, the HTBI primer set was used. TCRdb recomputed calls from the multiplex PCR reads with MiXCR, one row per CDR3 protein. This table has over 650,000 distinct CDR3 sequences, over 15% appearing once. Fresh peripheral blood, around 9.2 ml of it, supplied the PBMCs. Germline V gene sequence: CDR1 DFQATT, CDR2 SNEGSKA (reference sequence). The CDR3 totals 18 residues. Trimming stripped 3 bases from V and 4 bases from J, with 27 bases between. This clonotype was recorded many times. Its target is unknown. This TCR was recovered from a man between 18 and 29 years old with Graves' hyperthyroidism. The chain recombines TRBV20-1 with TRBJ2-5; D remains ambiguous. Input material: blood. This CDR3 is CSARGKRGDSRSGETQYF. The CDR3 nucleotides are TGCAGTGCTAGGGGTAAGAGAGGAGACTCTCGGTCGGGAGAGACCCAGTACTTC.